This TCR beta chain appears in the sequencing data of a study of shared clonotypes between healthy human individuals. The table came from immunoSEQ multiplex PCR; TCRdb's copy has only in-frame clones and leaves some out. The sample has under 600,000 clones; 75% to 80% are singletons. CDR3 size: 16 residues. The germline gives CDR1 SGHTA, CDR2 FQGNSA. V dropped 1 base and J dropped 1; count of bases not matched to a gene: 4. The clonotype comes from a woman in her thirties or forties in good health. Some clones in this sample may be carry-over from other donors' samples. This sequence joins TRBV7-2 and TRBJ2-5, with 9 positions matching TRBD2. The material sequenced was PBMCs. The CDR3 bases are TGTGCCAGCAGCTTAGGGCTAGCGGGGATCCAAGAGACCCAGTACTTC. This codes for CASSLGLAGIQETQYF. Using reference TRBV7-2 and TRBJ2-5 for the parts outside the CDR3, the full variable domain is GAGVSQSPSNKVTEKGKDVELRCDPISGHTALYWYRQSLGQGLEFLIYFQGNSAPDKSGLPSDRFSAERTGGSVSTLTIQRTQQEDSAVYLCASSLGLAGIQETQYFGPGTRLLVL.